This T cell receptor (beta chain) was sequenced for a study of T cell repertoires in cytomegalovirus infection. Study overall: Indications of both CMV infection and matching HLA type were provided by public TCR beta signatures.

There are 16 residues in the CDR3. J was trimmed by 2 bases and V by 6 bases; bases with no gene match: 12. The germline V gene has CDR1 SGHAT and CDR2 FQNNGV. Each CDR3 protein gets one entry after TCRdb re-called the reads with MiXCR. This table holds about 740,000 distinct CDR3 sequences, 35% to 45% found once. The chain has TRBV11-2 and TRBJ2-5; 7 nucleotides match TRBD1. The sequenced sample was PBMCs. The receptor comes from a human donor in good health (CMV status not recorded). Some clones in this sample may be carry-over from other donors' samples. The CDR3 region is CASRLEWGTVQETQYF. DNA of the CDR3: TGTGCCAGCAGACTAGAGTGGGGGACAGTTCAAGAGACCCAGTACTTC.